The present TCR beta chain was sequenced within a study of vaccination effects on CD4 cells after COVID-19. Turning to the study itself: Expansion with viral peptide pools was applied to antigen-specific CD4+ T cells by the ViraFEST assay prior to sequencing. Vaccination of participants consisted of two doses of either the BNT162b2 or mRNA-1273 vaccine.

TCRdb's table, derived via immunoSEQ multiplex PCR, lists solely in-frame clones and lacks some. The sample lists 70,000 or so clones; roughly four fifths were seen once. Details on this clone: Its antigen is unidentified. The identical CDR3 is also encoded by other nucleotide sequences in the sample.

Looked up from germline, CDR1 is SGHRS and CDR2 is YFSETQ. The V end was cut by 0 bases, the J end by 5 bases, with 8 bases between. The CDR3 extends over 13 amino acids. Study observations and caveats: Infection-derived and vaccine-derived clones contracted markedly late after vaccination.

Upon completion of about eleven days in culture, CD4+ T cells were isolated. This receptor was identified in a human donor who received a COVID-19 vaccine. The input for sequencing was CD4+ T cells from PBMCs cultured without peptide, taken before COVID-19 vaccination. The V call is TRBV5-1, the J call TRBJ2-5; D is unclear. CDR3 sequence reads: CASSLGVGETQYF. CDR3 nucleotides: TGCGCCAGCAGCTTGGGGGTTGGGGAGACCCAGTACTTC.